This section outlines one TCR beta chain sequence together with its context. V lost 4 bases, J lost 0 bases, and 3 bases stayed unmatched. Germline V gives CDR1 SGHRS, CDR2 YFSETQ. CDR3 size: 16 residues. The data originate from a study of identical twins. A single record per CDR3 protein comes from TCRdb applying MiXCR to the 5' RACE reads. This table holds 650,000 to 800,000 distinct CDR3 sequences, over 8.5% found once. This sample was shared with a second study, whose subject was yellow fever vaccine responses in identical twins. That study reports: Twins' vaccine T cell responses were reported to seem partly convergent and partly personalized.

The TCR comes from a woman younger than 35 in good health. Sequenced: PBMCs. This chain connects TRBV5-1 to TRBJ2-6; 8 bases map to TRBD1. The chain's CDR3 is CASSPGQGSGANVLTF. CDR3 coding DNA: TGCGCCAGCAGCCCCGGACAGGGCTCTGGGGCCAACGTCCTGACTTTC.